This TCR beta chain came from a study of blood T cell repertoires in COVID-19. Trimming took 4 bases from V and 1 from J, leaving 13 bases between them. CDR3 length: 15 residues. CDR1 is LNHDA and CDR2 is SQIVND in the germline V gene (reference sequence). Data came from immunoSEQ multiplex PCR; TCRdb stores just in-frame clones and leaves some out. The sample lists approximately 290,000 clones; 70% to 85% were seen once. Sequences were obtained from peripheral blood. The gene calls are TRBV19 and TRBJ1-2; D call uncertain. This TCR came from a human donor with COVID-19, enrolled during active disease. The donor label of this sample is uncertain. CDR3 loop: CASSTPDGVNYGYTF. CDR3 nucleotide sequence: TGTGCCAGTAGTACCCCGGACGGGGTTAACTATGGCTACACCTTC.